This T cell receptor beta chain stems from a study of control samples from healthy donors and cancer patients. Losses at the gene ends were 6 bases for V and 10 bases for J; bases not matched to a gene: 17. Germline V lookup: CDR1 KGHSH, CDR2 LQKENI. This CDR3 region has 16 residues. Generated by immunoSEQ multiplex PCR, the TCRdb table keeps only in-frame clones and is missing some. The table has tens of thousands of clones, approximately 82% seen once; the top ten hold roughly 12%. This chain joins TRBV18 and TRBJ2-2; 7 bases are shared with TRBD1. The TCR originated in a man aged 60 to 69 with head and neck cancer. Sequencing was performed on PBMCs. CDR3 sequence reads: CASSRTGGGTPVELFF. The CDR3 coding sequence is TGTGCCAGCTCCCGGACAGGTGGGGGAACACCGGTGGAGCTGTTTTTT.